The next 18 T cell receptor beta chains were all read from a single sample in a study of blood T cell repertoires in COVID-19. Assay used: immunoSEQ multiplex PCR; TCRdb lists only in-frame clones, some missing. The data show 200,000 or so clones, approximately 84% seen once. Sequenced material: peripheral blood. These receptors were taken from a human donor with acute or convalescent COVID-19. The donor label of this sample is uncertain.

This clone was counted between two and nine times. The rearrangement links TRBV27 to TRBJ2-2, with D perhaps matching TRBD1 (6 bases). V gave up 10 bases and J gave up 0 bases, with 15 bases separating them. Germline values: CDR1 MNHEY, CDR2 SMNVEV (reference sequence). This CDR3 has 15 residues. The CDR3 region has the DNA TGTGCCACCGCCGACAGGCCTGCGAACACCGGGGAGCTGTTTTTT. This gives the protein CATADRPANTGELFF.

This clone was seen once. This chain links TRBV28 with TRBJ1-5, with TRBD1 as a possible D gene (5 bases). The CDR3 runs 14 residues. V was pared by 3 bases and J by 6 bases, with 12 bases between. CDR1 and CDR2 from the germline V gene are MDHEN and SYDVKM. The DNA for the CDR3 is TGTGCCAGCAGTTTGACAGTCGGGAGTCAGCCCCAGCATTTT. It codes for CASSLTVGSQPQHF.

The chain employs TRBV7-3 and TRBJ2-2, with 7 bases identical to TRBD2. CDR3 length: 19 amino acids. CDR1 is SGHTA and CDR2 is FQGTGA in the germline V gene. V gave up 2 bases and J gave up 0 bases; unmatched junction bases: 12. CDR3 nucleotide sequence: TGTGCCAGCAGCTTAGGGTTTAGAGGCGGGGGAACGAACACCGGGGAGCTGTTTTTT. It translates to CASSLGFRGGGTNTGELFF.

This clone was seen once. The chain links TRBV2 to TRBJ2-7; 9 bases line up with TRBD2. The CDR3 has 13 residues. With V trimmed by 6 bases and J by 6 bases, 6 bases remained unmatched. Germline CDR1 and CDR2: SNHLY and FYNNEI. The CDR3 is CASSSLAGIEQYF. The DNA for the CDR3 is TGTGCCAGCAGCTCCCTAGCGGGAATCGAGCAGTACTTC.

The chain has TRBV29-1 and TRBJ2-3; D gene unclear. The CDR3 consists of 12 residues. Trimming left V 5 bases short and J 4 bases short, with 10 bases between. Germline assignment: CDR1 SQVTM and CDR2 ANQGSEA. The CDR3 DNA reads as TGCAGCGTTAGAGGAATCCCAGATACGCAGTATTTT. Translating it yields CSVRGIPDTQYF.

The V and J genes are TRBV28 and TRBJ2-2; 15 nucleotides line up with TRBD2. Germline lookup yields CDR1 MDHEN and CDR2 SYDVKM. The V segment lost 11 bases and the J segment 5 bases; nucleotides outside the gene matches: 6. This CDR3 comprises 15 residues. The CDR3 loop is CAAGLAGGGTGELFF. For the CDR3, the DNA is TGTGCCGCTGGACTAGCGGGAGGGGGGACCGGGGAGCTGTTTTTT.

This chain links TRBV5-1 with TRBJ1-1, with D possibly matching TRBD1 (6 bases). Germline values: CDR1 SGHRS, CDR2 YFSETQ. V lost 7 bases and J lost 3, with 13 bases in between. The CDR3 totals 13 residues. CDR3 sequence reads: CASFSDSYTEAFF. The CDR3 region has the DNA TGCGCCAGCTTCTCGGACAGCTACACTGAAGCTTTCTTT.

The chain employs TRBV10-3 and TRBJ2-1; D is undetermined. The CDR3 contains 12 residues. Germline V gene lookup returns CDR1 ENHRY and CDR2 SYGVKD. The germline V and J ends were trimmed by 4 bases and 8 bases, with 9 bases remaining between them. CDR3 sequence reads: CAISAFLDEQFF. The CDR3 region has the DNA TGTGCCATCAGTGCCTTCCTAGATGAGCAGTTCTTC.

V and J are TRBV7-6 and TRBJ1-4; weak D call: TRBD1 (6 bases). Germline V gene lookup returns CDR1 SGHVS and CDR2 FNYEAQ. V was trimmed by 1 base and J by 5 bases, leaving 17 bases between them. The CDR3 extends over 17 amino acids. CDR3 bases: TGTGCCAGCAGCTTAGTAGTCGGGGGGGCTCGAAATGAAAAACTGTTTTTT. Its translation is CASSLVVGGARNEKLFF. Filled out from reference TRBV7-6 and TRBJ1-4, the complete variable domain reads GAGVSQSPRYKVTKRGQDVALRCDPISGHVSLYWYRQALGQGPEFLTYFNYEAQQDKSGLPNDRFSAERPEGSISTLTIQRTEQRDSAMYRCASSLVVGGARNEKLFFGSGTQLSVL.

The chain employs TRBV4-1 and TRBJ2-7, with a possible D match to TRBD2 (6 bases). The germline V and J ends were trimmed by 0 bases and 1 base, with 13 bases remaining between them. This CDR3 comprises 16 residues. Germline lookup yields CDR1 MGHRA and CDR2 YSYEKL. The CDR3 protein is CASSQDWPGSSYEQYF. CDR3 coding DNA: TGCGCCAGCAGCCAAGATTGGCCCGGGAGTTCCTACGAGCAGTACTTC.

V and J are TRBV2 and TRBJ2-5, with D possibly being TRBD1 (6 bases). V lost 5 bases, J lost 1 base, and 11 bases lay in between. From germline, CDR1 is SNHLY and CDR2 FYNNEI. This CDR3 has 14 amino acids. DNA for the CDR3: TGTGCCAGCAGTAACAGGGTGACCCAAGAGACCCAGTACTTC. This translates into CASSNRVTQETQYF.

The V and J genes are TRBV7-7 and TRBJ2-1, with 9 positions matching TRBD2. The CDR3 has 16 amino acids. Germline lookup yields CDR1 SSHAT and CDR2 FNYEAQ (reference sequence). The ends lost 2 bases at V and 7 bases at J; junction bases unmatched: 9. The CDR3 DNA reads TGTGCCAGCAGCTTATCTTCACTAGCGGGTGTGAATGAGCAGTTCTTC. This encodes CASSLSSLAGVNEQFF.

The J gene is TRBJ1-1, the V gene TRBV2, with D perhaps TRBD1 (6 bases). Trimming took off 2 bases at V and 6 bases at J, with 10 bases between the two ends. The CDR3 runs to 13 residues. Germline CDR1 is SNHLY and CDR2 is FYNNEI. The CDR3 protein is CASSEQGSAEAFF. CDR3 DNA: TGTGCCAGCAGTGAACAGGGGAGCGCTGAAGCTTTCTTT. Full variable domain (rest looked up from reference TRBV2 and TRBJ1-1): EPEVTQTPSHQVTQMGQEVILRCVPISNHLYFYWYRQILGQKVEFLVSFYNNEISEKSEIFDDQFSVERPDGSNFTLKIRSTKLEDSAMYFCASSEQGSAEAFFGQGTRLTVV.

This chain connects TRBV2 to TRBJ2-5; D is possibly TRBD2 (5 bases). V lost 8 bases to trimming and J lost 1 base, with 11 bases between them. Germline V CDR1 and CDR2: SNHLY, FYNNEI. This CDR3 region has 13 residues. Here the CDR3 reads CASEGSIQETQYF. CDR3 nucleotides: TGTGCCAGCGAGGGTAGTATCCAAGAGACCCAGTACTTC.

The J gene is TRBJ2-1, the V gene TRBV4-2; TRBD2 matches at 9 bases. The CDR3 is 15 residues long. Per germline, CDR1 LGHNA and CDR2 YNFKEQ. Losses at the gene ends were 4 bases for V and 8 bases for J; bases not matched to a gene: 9. The CDR3, as DNA: TGTGCCAGCAGCCCCCCTAGCGGGAAAATATATGAGCAGTTCTTC. Its translation is CASSPPSGKIYEQFF.

The gene calls are TRBV3-1 (or the pseudogene TRBV3-2) and TRBJ1-1, with D tentatively TRBD1 (6 bases). CDR1 LGHDT and CDR2 YNNKEL come from the germline V gene (reference sequence). The V gene lost 2 bases and the J gene lost 6 bases, with 13 bases spanning the gap. The CDR3 sequence is 14 residues long. For the CDR3, the DNA is TGTGCCAGCAGCCAAACAGGGATGGGTCCTGAAGCTTTCTTT. This codes for CASSQTGMGPEAFF.

The chain uses TRBV6-5 and TRBJ1-6, with unresolved D. CDR3 length equals 14 residues. Between the trimmed V and J ends, which lost 6 bases and 6 bases, there was a span of 12 bases. Germline assignment: CDR1 MNHEY and CDR2 SVGAGI. Here the CDR3 reads CASSEGRSNSPLHF. CDR3 sequence (DNA): TGTGCCAGCAGCGAGGGTAGAAGTAATTCACCCCTCCACTTT.

The chain recombines TRBV19 with TRBJ1-5; D is unclear. Germline values: CDR1 LNHDA, CDR2 SQIVND (reference sequence). The CDR3 spans 14 residues. Trimming pared 5 bases from V and 5 bases from J, leaving 13 bases between. The CDR3 DNA follows: TGTGCCAGTAGTTCCGACACCTATGATCAGCCCCAGCATTTT. Translation gives CASSSDTYDQPQHF.